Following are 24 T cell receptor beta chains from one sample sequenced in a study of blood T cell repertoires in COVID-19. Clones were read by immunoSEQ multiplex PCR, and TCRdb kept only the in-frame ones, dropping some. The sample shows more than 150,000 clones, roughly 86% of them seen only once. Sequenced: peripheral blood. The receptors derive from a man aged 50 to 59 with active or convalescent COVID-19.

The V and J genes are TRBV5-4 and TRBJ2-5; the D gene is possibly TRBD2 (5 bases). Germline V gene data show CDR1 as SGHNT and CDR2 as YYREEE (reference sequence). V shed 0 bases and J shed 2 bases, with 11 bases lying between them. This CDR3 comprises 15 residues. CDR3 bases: TGTGCCAGCAGCTTGGGAGGGATAAGTCAAGAGACCCAGTACTTC. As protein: CASSLGGISQETQYF.

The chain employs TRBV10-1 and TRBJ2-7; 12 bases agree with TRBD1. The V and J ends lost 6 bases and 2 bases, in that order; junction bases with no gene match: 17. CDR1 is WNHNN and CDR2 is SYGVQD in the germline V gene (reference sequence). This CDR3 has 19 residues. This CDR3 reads CASSPPRDRGLRLTYEQYF. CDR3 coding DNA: TGCGCCAGCAGCCCCCCCCGGGACAGGGGGCTTAGACTGACCTACGAGCAGTACTTC.

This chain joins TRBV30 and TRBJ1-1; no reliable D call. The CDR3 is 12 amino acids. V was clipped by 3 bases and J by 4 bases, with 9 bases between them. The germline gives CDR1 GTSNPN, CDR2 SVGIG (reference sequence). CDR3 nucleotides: TGTGCCTGGAGAGAGGTGGGCACTGAAGCTTTCTTT. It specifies CAWREVGTEAFF.

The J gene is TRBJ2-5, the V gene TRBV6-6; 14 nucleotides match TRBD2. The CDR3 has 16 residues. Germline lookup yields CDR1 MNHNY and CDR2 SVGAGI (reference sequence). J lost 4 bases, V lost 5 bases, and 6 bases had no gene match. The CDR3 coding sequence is TGTGCCAGCAGTAGTCCGACTAGCGGGGGGGCAGAGACCCAGTACTTC. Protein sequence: CASSSPTSGGAETQYF.

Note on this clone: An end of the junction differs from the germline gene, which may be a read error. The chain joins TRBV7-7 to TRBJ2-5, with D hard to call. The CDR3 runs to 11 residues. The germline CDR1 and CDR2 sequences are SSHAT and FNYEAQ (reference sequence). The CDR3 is CASSPKETQYF. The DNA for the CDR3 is TGTGCTAGCAGCCCCAAAGAGACCCAGTACTTC. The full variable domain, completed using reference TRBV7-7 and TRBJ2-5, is GAGVSQSPRYKVTKRGQDVTLRCDPISSHATLYWYQQALGQGPEFLTYFNYEAQPDKSGLPSDRFSAERPEGSISTLTIQRTEQRDSAMYRCASSPKETQYFGPGTRLLVL.

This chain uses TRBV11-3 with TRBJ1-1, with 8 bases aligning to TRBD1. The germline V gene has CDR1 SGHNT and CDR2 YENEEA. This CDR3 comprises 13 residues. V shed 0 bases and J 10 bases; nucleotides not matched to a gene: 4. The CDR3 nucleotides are TGTGCCAGCAGCTTAGAGGGACAGGCAATAGCTTTCTTT. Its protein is CASSLEGQAIAFF.

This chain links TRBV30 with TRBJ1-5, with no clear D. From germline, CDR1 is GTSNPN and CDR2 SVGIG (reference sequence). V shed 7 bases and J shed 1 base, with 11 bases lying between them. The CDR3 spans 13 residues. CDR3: CAFREDSNQPQHF. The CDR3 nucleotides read TGTGCCTTTCGGGAAGACAGCAATCAGCCCCAGCATTTT.

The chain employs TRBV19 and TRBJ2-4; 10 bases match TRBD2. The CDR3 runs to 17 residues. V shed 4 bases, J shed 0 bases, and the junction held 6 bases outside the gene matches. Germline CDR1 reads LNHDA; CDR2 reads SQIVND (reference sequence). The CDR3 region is CASSTPGLAIAKNIQYF. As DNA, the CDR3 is TGTGCCAGTAGTACCCCGGGACTAGCGATAGCCAAAAACATTCAGTACTTC.

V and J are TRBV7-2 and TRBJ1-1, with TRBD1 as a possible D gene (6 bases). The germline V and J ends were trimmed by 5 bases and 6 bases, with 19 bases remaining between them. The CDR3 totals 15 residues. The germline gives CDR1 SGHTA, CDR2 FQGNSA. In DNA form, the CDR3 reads TGTGCCAGCAGCCTAATACCCCGGGGGGGCGCTGAAGCTTTCTTT. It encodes CASSLIPRGGAEAFF.

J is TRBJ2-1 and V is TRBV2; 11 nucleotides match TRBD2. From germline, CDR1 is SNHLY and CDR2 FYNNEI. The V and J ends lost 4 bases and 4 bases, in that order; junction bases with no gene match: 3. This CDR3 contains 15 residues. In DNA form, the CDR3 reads TGTGCCAGCAGTGTGACTAGCGGGAAATACAATGAGCAGTTCTTC. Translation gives CASSVTSGKYNEQFF. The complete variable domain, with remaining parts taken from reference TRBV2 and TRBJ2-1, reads EPEVTQTPSHQVTQMGQEVILRCVPISNHLYFYWYRQILGQKVEFLVSFYNNEISEKSEIFDDQFSVERPDGSNFTLKIRSTKLEDSAMYFCASSVTSGKYNEQFFGPGTRLTVL.

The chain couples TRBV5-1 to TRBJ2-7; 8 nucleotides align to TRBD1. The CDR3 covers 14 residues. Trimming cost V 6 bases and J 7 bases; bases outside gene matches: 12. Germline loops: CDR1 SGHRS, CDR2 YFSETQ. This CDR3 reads CASNTGTGTGEQYF. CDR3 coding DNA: TGCGCCAGCAACACCGGGACAGGCACCGGGGAGCAGTACTTC.

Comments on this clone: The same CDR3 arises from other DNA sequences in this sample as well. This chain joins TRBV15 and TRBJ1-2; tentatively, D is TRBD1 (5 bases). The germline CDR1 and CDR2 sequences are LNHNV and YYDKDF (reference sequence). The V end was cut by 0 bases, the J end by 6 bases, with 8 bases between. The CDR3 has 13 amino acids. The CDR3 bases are TGTGCCACCAGCAGAGAAGAAGGGGATGGCTACACCTTC. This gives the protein CATSREEGDGYTF.

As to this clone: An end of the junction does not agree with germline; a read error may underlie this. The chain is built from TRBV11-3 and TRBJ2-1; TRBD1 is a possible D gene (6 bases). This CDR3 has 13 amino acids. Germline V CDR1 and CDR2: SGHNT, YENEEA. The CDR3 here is CASSKNRDTQVIF. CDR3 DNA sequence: TGTGCCAGCAGCAAGAACCGGGACACCCAGGTCATCTTC.

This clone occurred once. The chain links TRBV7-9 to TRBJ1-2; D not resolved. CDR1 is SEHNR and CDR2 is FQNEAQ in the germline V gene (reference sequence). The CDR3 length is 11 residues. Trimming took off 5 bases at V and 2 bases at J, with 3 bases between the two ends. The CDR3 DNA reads TGTGCCAGCAGCCGGAACTATGGCTACACCTTC. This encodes CASSRNYGYTF.

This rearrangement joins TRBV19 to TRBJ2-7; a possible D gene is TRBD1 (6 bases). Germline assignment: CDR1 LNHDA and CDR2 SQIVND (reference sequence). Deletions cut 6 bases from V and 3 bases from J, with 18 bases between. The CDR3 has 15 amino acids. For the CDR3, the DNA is TGTGCCAGTAGCCTCCGGGGACACTCTATCTACGAGCAGTACTTC. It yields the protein CASSLRGHSIYEQYF.

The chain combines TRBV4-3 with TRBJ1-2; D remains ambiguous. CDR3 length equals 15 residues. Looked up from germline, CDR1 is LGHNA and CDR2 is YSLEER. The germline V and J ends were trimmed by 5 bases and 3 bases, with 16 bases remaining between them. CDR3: CASSGGLGRDYGYTF. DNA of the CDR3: TGCGCCAGCAGCGGAGGATTAGGGAGGGACTATGGCTACACCTTC.

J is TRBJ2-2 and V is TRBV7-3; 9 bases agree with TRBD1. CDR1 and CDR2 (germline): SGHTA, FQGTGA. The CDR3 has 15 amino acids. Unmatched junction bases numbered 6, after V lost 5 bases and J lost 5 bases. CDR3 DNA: TGTGCCAGCAGCCCCCCAGGACAGGGGACCGGGGAGCTGTTTTTT. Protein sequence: CASSPPGQGTGELFF. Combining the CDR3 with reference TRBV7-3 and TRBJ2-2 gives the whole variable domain GAGVSQTPSNKVTEKGKYVELRCDPISGHTALYWYRQSLGQGPEFLIYFQGTGAADDSGLPNDRFFAVRPEGSVSTLKIQRTERGDSAVYLCASSPPGQGTGELFFGEGSRLTVL.

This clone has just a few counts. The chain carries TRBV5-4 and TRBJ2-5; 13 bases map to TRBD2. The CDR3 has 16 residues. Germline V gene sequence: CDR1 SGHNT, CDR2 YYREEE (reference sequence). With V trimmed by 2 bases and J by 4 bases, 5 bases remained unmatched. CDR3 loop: CASSLKGLAGTETQYF. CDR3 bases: TGTGCCAGCAGCTTAAAGGGACTAGCGGGGACAGAGACCCAGTACTTC.

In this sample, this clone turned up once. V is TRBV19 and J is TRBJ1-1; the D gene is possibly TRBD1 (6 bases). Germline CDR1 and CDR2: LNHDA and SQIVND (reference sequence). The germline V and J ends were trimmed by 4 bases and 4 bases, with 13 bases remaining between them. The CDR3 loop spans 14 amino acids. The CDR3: CASSRTEIITEAFF. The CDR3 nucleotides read TGTGCCAGTAGTAGGACAGAAATAATCACTGAAGCTTTCTTT.

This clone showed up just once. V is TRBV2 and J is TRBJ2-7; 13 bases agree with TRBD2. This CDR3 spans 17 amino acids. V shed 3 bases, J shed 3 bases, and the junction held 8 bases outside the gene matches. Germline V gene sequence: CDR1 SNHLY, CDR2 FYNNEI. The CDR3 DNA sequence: TGTGCCAGCAGTGAGTGGACTAGCGGGAGTAGCTTCTACGAGCAGTACTTC. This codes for CASSEWTSGSSFYEQYF. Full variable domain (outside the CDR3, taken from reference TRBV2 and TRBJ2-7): EPEVTQTPSHQVTQMGQEVILRCVPISNHLYFYWYRQILGQKVEFLVSFYNNEISEKSEIFDDQFSVERPDGSNFTLKIRSTKLEDSAMYFCASSEWTSGSSFYEQYFGPGTRLTVT.

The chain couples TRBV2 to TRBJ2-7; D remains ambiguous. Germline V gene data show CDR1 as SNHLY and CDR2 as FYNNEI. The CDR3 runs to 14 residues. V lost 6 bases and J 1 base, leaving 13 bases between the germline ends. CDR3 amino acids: CASRSFPLSYEQYF. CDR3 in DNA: TGTGCCAGCAGATCCTTTCCACTATCCTACGAGCAGTACTTC.

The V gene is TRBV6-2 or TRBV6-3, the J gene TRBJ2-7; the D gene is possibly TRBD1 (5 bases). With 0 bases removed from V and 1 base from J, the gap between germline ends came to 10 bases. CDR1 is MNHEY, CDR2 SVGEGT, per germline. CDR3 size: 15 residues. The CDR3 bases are TGTGCCAGCAGTTACTCGAGGACATTTTCCTACGAGCAGTACTTC. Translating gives CASSYSRTFSYEQYF.

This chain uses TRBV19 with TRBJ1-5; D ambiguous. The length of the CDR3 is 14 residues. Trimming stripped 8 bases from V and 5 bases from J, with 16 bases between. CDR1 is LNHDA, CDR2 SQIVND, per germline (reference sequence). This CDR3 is CASRSDVLYQPQHF. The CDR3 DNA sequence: TGTGCCAGTCGAAGCGATGTCCTTTATCAGCCCCAGCATTTT.

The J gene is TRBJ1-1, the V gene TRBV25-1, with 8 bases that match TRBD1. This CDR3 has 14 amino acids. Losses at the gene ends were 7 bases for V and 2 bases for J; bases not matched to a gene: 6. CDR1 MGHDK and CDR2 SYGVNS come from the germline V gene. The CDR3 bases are TGTGCCAGCATTCAGACAGGGGAAAACACTGAAGCTTTCTTT. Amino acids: CASIQTGENTEAFF.